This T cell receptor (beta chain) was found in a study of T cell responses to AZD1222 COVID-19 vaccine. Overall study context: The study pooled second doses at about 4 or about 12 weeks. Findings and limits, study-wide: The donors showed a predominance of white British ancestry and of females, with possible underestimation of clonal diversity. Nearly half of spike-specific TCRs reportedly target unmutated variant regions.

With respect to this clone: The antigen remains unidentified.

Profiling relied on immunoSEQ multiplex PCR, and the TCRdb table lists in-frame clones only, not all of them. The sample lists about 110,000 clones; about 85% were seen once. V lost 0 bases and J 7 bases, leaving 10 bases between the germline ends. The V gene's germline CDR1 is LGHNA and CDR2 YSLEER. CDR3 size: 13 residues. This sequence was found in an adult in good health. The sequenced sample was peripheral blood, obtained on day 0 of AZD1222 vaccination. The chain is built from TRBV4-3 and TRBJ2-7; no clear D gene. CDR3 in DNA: TGCGCCAGCAGCCAAGAGGCCGGTTGGGAGCAGTACTTC. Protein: CASSQEAGWEQYF.